This T cell receptor beta chain was recorded in a study of blood T cell repertoires in COVID-19. Libraries were prepared by immunoSEQ multiplex PCR; TCRdb keeps only in-frame clonotypes and omits some of them. The sample carries about 300,000 clones, about nine tenths recorded once. Germline CDR1 is SNHLY and CDR2 is FYNNEI. V lost 3 bases to trimming and J lost 8 bases, with 10 bases between them. The CDR3 length is 12 residues. All recovered Cohort 3 donors got two negative PCRs, got clearance, or saw symptom resolution. The receptor was isolated from a man aged 25 to 45 who had recovered from COVID-19. The sequencing input was PBMCs or T cells enriched from blood (not recorded which). This rearrangement joins TRBV2 to TRBJ1-2; perhaps TRBD1 as D (5 bases). The CDR3 protein is CASSELGGGYTF. The CDR3 DNA is TGTGCCAGCAGTGAGTTGGGGGGAGGCTACACCTTC. Combining the CDR3 with reference TRBV2 and TRBJ1-2 gives the whole variable domain EPEVTQTPSHQVTQMGQEVILRCVPISNHLYFYWYRQILGQKVEFLVSFYNNEISEKSEIFDDQFSVERPDGSNFTLKIRSTKLEDSAMYFCASSELGGGYTFGSGTRLTVV.